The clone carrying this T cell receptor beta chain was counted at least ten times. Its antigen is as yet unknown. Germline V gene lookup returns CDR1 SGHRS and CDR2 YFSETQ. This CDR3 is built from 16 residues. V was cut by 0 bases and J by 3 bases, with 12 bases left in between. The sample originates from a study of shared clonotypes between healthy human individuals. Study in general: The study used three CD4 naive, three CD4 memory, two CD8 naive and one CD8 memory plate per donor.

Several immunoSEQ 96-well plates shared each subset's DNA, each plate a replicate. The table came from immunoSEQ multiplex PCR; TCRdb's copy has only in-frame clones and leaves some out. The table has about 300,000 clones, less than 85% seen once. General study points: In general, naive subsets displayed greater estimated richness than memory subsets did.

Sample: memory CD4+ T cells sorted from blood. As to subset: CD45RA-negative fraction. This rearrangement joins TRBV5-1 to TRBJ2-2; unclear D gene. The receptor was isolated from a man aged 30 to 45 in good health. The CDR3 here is CASSLGTTRYTGELFF. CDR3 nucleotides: TGCGCCAGCAGCTTGGGCACCACCCGATACACCGGGGAGCTGTTTTTT.